The T cell receptor (beta chain) under discussion was sequenced for a study of blood T cell repertoires in COVID-19. Study summary: There were acute and convalescent COVID-19 samples, and they came from the United States, Italy and Spain.

Clones were sequenced by immunoSEQ multiplex PCR, and TCRdb holds only the in-frame ones, with some missing. This sample has approximately 200,000 clones, with about 80% found just once. Germline CDR1 is SEHNR and CDR2 is FQNEAQ (reference sequence). The CDR3 has 17 residues. Trimming at V came to 0 bases and at J to 0 bases, leaving 6 bases not matched to a gene. The sequenced material came from peripheral blood. The clonotype was recovered from a human donor with acute or convalescent COVID-19. The donor label of this sample is uncertain. This rearrangement joins TRBV7-9 to TRBJ2-7; 9 positions match TRBD2. In DNA form, the CDR3 reads TGTGCCAGCAGCTTAGCTGGGCTAGCGGGGAGCTCCTACGAGCAGTACTTC. As protein: CASSLAGLAGSSYEQYF.